The next 2 T cell receptor beta chains were all read from a single sample in a study of T cells in Graves' hyperthyroidism and ophthalmopathy. The source material, RNA transcripts, was used to amplify TCR beta CDR3 regions. TCR CDR3 regions were first amplified by RT-PCR with HTBI primers. TCRdb used MiXCR to reprocess the multiplex PCR reads, holding one entry per CDR3 protein. The sample holds fewer than 800,000 distinct CDR3 sequences, about a sixth seen once. The material sequenced was blood. The receptor set was obtained from a young man with Graves' hyperthyroidism.

This clonotype appeared a few times. A junction boundary mismatches the germline segment, possibly from a read error. In DNA, the CDR3 is TGCAGTGCTAGATCAGGAGCGGGAGTCTACGAGCAGCACTTC. Translated, it gives CSARSGAGVYEQHF. This rearrangement joins TRBV20-1 to TRBJ2-7; 8 positions match TRBD2. The germline V gene encodes CDR1 DFQATT and CDR2 SNEGSKA (reference sequence). The CDR3 is made up of 14 amino acids.

The V and J genes are TRBV6-2 or TRBV6-3 and TRBJ1-3, with 7 bases fitting TRBD1. Trimming took 4 bases from V and 0 from J; bases not matched to a gene: 3. This CDR3 region has 15 residues. Germline values: CDR1 MNHEY, CDR2 SVGEGT. CDR3 sequence (DNA): TGTGCCAGCAGTTTTACAGGGGCCTCTGGAAACACCATATATTTT. Translated, it gives CASSFTGASGNTIYF.